This entry is about one TCR beta chain. Its antigen remains unknown. Data came from immunoSEQ multiplex PCR; TCRdb stores just in-frame clones and leaves some out. The table records more than 65,000 clones, around 90% of them present only once. This entry belongs to a study of graft-versus-host responses after intestinal transplantation. Study overall: As for transplant type, recipients had multivisceral, liver-intestinal, or isolated intestinal grafts. Each patient got anti-thymocyte globulin induction, then tacrolimus and steroids for about 3 years. Findings of the study overall: Recipient-marrow GvH clones were detected, some having first appeared in ileum or blood. Those patients showing graft-donor T cell macrochimerism displayed high graft-versus-host to host-versus-graft clonal ratios in allografts.

V lost 5 bases and J lost 4, with 15 bases in between. Germline loops: CDR1 LNHNV, CDR2 YYDKDF (reference sequence). There are 14 residues in the CDR3. Sequenced here: unstimulated CD8+ T cells sorted from spleen or lymph node cells, sampled before transplant. The chain joins TRBV15 to TRBJ2-7, with D possibly matching TRBD2 (7 bases). The sequence was collected from a human donor who was the organ donor for an intestinal transplant. The chain's CDR3 is CATSQGREPYEQYF. Here the CDR3 DNA reads TGTGCCACCAGCCAGGGGCGGGAGCCTTACGAGCAGTACTTC.